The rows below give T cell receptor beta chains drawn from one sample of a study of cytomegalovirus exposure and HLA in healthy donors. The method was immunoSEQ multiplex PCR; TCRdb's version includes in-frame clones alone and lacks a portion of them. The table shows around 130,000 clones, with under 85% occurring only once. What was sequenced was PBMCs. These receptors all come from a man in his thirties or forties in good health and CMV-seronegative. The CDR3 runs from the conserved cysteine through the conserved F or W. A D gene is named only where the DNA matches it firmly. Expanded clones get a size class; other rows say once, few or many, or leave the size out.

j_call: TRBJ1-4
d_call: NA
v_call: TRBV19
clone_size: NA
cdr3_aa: CASSITKSTIEKLFF
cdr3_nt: TGTGCCAGTAGTATCACAAAGAGTACTATTGAAAAACTGTTTTTT

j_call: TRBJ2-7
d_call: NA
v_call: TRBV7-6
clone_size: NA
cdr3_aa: CASSLTNFYEQYF
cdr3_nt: TGTGCCAGCAGCCTAACCAACTTCTACGAGCAGTACTTC

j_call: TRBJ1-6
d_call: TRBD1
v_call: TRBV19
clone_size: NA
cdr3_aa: CASSLSGGRGNSPLHF
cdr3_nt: TGTGCCAGTAGCCTTTCAGGGGGTCGGGGTAATTCACCCCTCCACTTT

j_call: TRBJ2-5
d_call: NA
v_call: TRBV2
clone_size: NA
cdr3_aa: CASSEARLAGETQYF
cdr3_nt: TGTGCCAGCAGTGAAGCTCGGCTAGCTGGGGAGACCCAGTACTTC

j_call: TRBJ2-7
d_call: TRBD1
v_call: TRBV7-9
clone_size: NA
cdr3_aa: CASSSPGQGYEQYF
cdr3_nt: TGTGCCAGCAGCTCACCGGGACAGGGCTACGAGCAGTACTTC

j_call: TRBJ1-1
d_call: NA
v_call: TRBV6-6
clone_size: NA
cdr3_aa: CASSHQGAEAFF
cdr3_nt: TGTGCCAGCAGTCATCAGGGCGCTGAAGCTTTCTTT

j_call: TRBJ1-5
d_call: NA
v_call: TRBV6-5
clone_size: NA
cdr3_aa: CASSYSEGYQPQHF
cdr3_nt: TGTGCCAGCAGTTACTCTGAGGGTTACCAGCCCCAGCATTTT

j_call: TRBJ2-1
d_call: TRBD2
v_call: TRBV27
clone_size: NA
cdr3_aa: CASSLSSPSGGSNNEQFF
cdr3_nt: TGTGCCAGCAGTTTATCCTCCCCTTCGGGAGGTTCTAACAATGAGCAGTTCTTC

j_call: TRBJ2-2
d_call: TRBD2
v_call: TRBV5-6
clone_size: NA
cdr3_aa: CASSFGGSGGELFF
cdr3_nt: TGTGCCAGCAGCTTCGGCGGGAGCGGCGGGGAGCTGTTTTTT

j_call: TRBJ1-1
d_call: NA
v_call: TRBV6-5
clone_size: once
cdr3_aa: CASSYFQAAEAFF
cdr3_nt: TGTGCCAGCAGTTACTTCCAGGCCGCTGAGGCTTTCTTT

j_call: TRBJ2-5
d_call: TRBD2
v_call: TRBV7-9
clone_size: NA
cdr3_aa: CASSLMTSGGETQYF
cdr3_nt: TGTGCCAGCAGCTTAATGACTAGCGGAGGAGAGACCCAGTACTTC

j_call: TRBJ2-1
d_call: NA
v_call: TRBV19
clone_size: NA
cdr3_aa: CASSMGGRGSYNEQFF
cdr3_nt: TGTGCCAGTAGTATGGGTGGGAGAGGGTCCTACAATGAGCAGTTCTTC

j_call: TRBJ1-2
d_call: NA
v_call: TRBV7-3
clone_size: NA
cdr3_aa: CASSSRDSRGYGYTF
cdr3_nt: TGTGCCAGCAGCAGCAGGGATTCCCGCGGCTATGGCTACACCTTC